This T cell receptor (beta chain) was obtained from a study of blood T cell repertoires in COVID-19. Study as a whole: The United States, Italy and Spain were the sources of the acute and convalescent COVID-19 samples. PBMCs, B-cell-depleted T cells, or T cells provided the cDNA or gDNA that made up the material.

In the original workflow: Estimates of nucleated cell counts were drawn from the amplification of reference gene primers. Repertoires were generated with immunoSEQ multiplex PCR, while TCRdb's copy carries only in-frame clones and drops some. That table furnishes V, J and clone size, whereas the DNA furnished D and trimming. This table holds about 220,000 clones, under 90% found once. The CDR3 has 14 amino acids. In germline, CDR1 is MRHNA, CDR2 SNTAGT. Trimming took 4 bases from V and 6 from J; bases not matched to a gene: 8. This clonotype was sampled from a woman older than 75 with acute or convalescent COVID-19. The material sequenced was peripheral blood. V gene TRBV6-4 combines with J gene TRBJ1-1; 7 positions agree with TRBD1. The DNA for the CDR3 is TGTGCCAGCAGTGCGAAACAGGGGACGGCTGAAGCTTTCTTT. This codes for CASSAKQGTAEAFF.